The sequence of this TCR beta chain was determined in a study of blood T cell repertoires in COVID-19 (dated by TCRdb to the early 2020s). Regarding the complete study: Collaborator samples came from the United States, Italy and Spain and covered acute and convalescent phases of COVID-19. The prospective study material was composed of cDNA or gDNA derived from T cells, B-cell-depleted T cells, or PBMCs. Deeply sampled blood TCRbeta repertoires from subjects exposed to, actively infected with, or recovered from COVID-19 were included in the dataset. The repertoires were made available in a free public database intended to serve as a resource for research on the immune response to SARS-CoV-2. The samples were drawn from the first 160 participants of the ongoing ImmuneRACE study and from 1,200 or so subjects provided by 6 global collaborators. Nearly every sample came with metadata listing a de-identified subject ID, COVID-19 status, age in years and sex. Where available, HLA class I and class II types were taken from metadata supplied by the sample provider and were not determined by assay-based typing.

On this clone: What antigen it recognizes has not been identified. Nothing much larger sits one base from this clone, and base qualities are not available.

The collaborating institutions used their own protocols to collect whole blood in K2EDTA tubes. For TCRbeta analysis, collaborators shipped samples as frozen whole blood, isolated PBMCs, or DNA extracted from either of those sample types. The immunoSEQ Assay, a bias-controlled multiplex PCR, was used to amplify TCRbeta CDR3 regions from genomic DNA. The authors' pipeline ran thus. The number of nucleated cells in each sample was estimated from the amplification of reference gene primers within the assay. Sequence reads were collapsed and filtered to measure the absolute abundance of every unique TCRbeta CDR3 rearrangement. Productive Simpson clonality was computed per sample as the square root of Simpson's diversity index over productive rearrangements. The table comes from immuneACCESS by way of TCRdb, which keeps in-frame sequences with V and J called. Part of the clones is missing from these tables; in studies checked, under half for an unresolved V gene and the rest for unknown reasons. V, J and clone size are those of that table, while D and trimming were read from the DNA. Counted in this sample were under 85,000 clones; about 70% of them appeared once. The ten largest clones represent under 30% of the sample.

What the authors observed across the whole study: Clinical and demographic metadata were provided uncurated, with the amount varying by source and participant.

Taken from the germline V gene, the CDR1 and CDR2 loops are SGHDT and YYEEEE. The CDR3, cysteine through phenylalanine, is 16 amino acids long. The entry retains the CDR3 DNA only, 48 bases that are in frame from base 1. V loses 0 bases at its end and J loses 1 base; junction bases beyond the gene matches: 4. The sequenced material came from peripheral blood. This sequence was found in a woman aged 80 or older with active or convalescent COVID-19. The chain uses TRBV5-6 and TRBJ2-3, and TRBD1 aligns with 8 junction nucleotides. In nucleotide form, the sequence is TGTGCCAGCAGCTTGGGAACAGGGGGAGGCACAGATACGCAGTATTTT. It is translated as CASSLGTGGGTDTQYF.